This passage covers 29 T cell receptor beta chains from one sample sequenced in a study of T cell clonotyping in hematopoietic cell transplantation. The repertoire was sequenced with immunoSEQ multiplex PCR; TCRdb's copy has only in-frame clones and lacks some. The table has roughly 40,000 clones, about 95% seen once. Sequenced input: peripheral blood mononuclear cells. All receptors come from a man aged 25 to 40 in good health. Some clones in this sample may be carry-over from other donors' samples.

The CDR3 region has the DNA TGCGCCAGCCGGGGACAGGGCACAGATACGCAGTATTTT. Translation: CASRGQGTDTQYF. J is TRBJ2-3 and V is TRBV10-1; TRBD1 aligns across 8 bases. In germline, CDR1 is WNHNN, CDR2 SYGVQD (reference sequence). Germline trimming cut 8 bases from V and 1 base from J; bases unmatched to any gene: 2. The length of the CDR3 is 13 residues.

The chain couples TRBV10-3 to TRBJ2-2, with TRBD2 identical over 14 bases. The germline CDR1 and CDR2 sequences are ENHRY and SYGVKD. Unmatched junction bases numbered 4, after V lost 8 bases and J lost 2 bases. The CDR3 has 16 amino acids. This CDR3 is CAIGLAGGPNTGELFF. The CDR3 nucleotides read TGTGCCATCGGACTAGCGGGGGGTCCTAACACCGGGGAGCTGTTTTTT.

The CDR3 sequence is CASSSDSLGWANVLTF. The CDR3 bases are TGTGCCAGCAGCTCGGACTCACTAGGCTGGGCCAACGTCCTGACTTTC. The rearrangement joins TRBV11-2 to TRBJ2-6, with D tentatively TRBD2 (5 bases). CDR3 length equals 16 residues. Trimming shortened V by 4 bases and J by 5 bases, and 15 bases separated the two germline ends. From germline, CDR1 is SGHAT and CDR2 FQNNGV.

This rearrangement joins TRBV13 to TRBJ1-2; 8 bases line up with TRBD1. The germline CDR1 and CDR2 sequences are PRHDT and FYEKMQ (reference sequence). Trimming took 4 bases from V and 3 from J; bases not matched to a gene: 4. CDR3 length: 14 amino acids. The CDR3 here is CASSSDREDYGYTF. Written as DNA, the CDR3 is TGTGCCAGCAGCTCGGACAGGGAGGACTATGGCTACACCTTC. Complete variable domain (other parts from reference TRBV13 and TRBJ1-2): AAGVIQSPRHLIKEKRETATLKCYPIPRHDTVYWYQQGPGQDPQFLISFYEKMQSDKGSIPDRFSAQQFSDYHSELNMSSLELGDSALYFCASSSDREDYGYTFGSGTRLTVV.

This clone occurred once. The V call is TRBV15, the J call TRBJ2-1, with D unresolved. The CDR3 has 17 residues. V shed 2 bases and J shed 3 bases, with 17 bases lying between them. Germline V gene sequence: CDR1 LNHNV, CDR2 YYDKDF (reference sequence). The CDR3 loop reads CATSRLRTFFLYNEQFF. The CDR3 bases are TGTGCCACCAGCAGACTCAGGACCTTCTTCCTCTACAATGAGCAGTTCTTC.

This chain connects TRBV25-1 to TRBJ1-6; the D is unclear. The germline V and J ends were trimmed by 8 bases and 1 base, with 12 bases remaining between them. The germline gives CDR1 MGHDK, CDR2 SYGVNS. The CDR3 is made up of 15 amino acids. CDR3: CASGGTGSYNSPLHF. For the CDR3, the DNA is TGTGCCAGCGGCGGAACCGGATCCTATAATTCACCCCTCCACTTT. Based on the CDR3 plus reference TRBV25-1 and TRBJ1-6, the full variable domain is EADIYQTPRYLVIGTGKKITLECSQTMGHDKMYWYQQDPGMELHLIHYSYGVNSTEKGDLSSESTVSRIRTEHFPLTLESARPSHTSQYLCASGGTGSYNSPLHFGNGTRLTVT.

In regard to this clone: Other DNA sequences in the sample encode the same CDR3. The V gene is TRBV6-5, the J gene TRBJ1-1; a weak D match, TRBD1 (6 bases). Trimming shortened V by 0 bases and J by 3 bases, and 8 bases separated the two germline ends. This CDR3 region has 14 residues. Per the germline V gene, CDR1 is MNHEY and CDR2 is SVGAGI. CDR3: CASSYSGGYTEAFF. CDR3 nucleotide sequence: TGTGCCAGCAGTTACTCAGGGGGGTACACTGAAGCTTTCTTT.

CDR3 coding DNA: TGTGCCTGGACAGAAACTAACTATGGCTACACCTTC. It translates to CAWTETNYGYTF. This chain connects TRBV30 to TRBJ1-2; D is undetermined. The V gene's germline CDR1 is GTSNPN and CDR2 SVGIG (reference sequence). The CDR3 runs 12 residues. Between the trimmed V and J ends, which lost 4 bases and 0 bases, there was a span of 6 bases.

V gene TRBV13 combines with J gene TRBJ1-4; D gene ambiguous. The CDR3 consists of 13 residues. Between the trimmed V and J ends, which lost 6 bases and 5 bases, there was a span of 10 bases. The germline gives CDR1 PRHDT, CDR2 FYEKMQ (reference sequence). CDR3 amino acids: CASRGFGNEKLFF. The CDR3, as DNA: TGTGCCAGCAGGGGGTTCGGGAATGAAAAACTGTTTTTT.

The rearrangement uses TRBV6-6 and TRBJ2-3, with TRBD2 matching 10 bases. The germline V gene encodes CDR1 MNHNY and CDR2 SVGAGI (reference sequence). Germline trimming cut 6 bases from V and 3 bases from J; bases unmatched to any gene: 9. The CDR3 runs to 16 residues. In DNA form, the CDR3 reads TGTGCCAGCAGGTGGGCTAGCGGGAGAGGGACAGATACGCAGTATTTT. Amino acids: CASRWASGRGTDTQYF.

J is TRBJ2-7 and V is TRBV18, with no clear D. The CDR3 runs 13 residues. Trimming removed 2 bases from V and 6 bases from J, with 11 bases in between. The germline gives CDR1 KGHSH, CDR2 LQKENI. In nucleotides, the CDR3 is TGTGCCAGCTCACCAGGGCCCCCGGTCGAGCAGTACTTC. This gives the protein CASSPGPPVEQYF.

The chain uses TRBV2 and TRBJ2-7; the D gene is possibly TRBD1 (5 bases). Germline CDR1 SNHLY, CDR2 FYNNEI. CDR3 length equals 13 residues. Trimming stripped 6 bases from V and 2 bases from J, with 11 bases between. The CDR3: CASRPSDTYEQYF. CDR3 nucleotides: TGTGCCAGCAGACCATCGGACACCTACGAGCAGTACTTC.

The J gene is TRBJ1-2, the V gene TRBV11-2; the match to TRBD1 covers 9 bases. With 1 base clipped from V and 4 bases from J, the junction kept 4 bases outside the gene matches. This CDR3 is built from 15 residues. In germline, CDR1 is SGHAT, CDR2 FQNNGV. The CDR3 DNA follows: TGTGCCAGCAGCTTAGGGGTGGGACAGGGCTATGGCTACACCTTC. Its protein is CASSLGVGQGYGYTF.

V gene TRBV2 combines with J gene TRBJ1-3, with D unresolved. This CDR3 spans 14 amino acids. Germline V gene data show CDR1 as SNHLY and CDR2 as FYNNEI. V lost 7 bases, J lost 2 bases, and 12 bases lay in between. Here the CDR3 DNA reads TGTGCCAGCAAGGAGGTGGTCGCTGGAAACACCATATATTTT. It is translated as CASKEVVAGNTIYF.

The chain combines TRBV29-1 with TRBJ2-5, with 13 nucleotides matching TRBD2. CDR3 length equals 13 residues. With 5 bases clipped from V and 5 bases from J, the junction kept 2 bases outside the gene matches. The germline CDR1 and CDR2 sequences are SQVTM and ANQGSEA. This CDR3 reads CSVTSGRVETQYF. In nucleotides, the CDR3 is TGCAGCGTTACTAGCGGGAGGGTGGAGACCCAGTACTTC.

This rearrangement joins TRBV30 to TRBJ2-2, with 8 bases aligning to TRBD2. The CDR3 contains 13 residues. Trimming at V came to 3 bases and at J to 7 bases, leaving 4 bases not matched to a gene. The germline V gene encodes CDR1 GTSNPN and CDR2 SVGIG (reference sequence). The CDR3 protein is CAWRGSGGGELFF. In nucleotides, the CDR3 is TGTGCCTGGAGGGGAAGCGGGGGCGGGGAGCTGTTTTTT.

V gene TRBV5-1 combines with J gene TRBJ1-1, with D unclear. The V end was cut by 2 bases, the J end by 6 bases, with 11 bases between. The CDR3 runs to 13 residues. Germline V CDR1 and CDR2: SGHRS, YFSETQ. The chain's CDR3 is CASSLGESPEAFF. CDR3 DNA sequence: TGCGCCAGCAGCTTAGGTGAATCCCCTGAAGCTTTCTTT. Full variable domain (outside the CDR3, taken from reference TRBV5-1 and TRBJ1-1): KAGVTQTPRYLIKTRGQQVTLSCSPISGHRSVSWYQQTPGQGLQFLFEYFSETQRNKGNFPGRFSGRQFSNSRSEMNVSTLELGDSALYLCASSLGESPEAFFGQGTRLTVV.

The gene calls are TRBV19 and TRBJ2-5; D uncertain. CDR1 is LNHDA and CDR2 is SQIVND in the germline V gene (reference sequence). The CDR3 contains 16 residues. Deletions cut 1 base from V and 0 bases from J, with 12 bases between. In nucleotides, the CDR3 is TGTGCCAGTAGTATAGTAGGATTCCCATACCAAGAGACCCAGTACTTC. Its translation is CASSIVGFPYQETQYF.

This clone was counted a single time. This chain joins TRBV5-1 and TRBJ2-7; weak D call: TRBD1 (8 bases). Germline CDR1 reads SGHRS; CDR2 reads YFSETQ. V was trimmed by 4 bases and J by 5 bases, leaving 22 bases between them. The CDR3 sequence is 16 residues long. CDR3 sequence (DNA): TGCGCCAGCAGCCCCGAAGGGCACAGGGGGGGAGACGAGCAGTACTTC. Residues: CASSPEGHRGGDEQYF.

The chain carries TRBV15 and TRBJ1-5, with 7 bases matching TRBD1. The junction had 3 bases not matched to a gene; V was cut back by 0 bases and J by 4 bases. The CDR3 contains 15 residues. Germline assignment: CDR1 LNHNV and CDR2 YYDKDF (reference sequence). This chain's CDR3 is CATSRDVQGNQPQHF. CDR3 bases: TGTGCCACCAGCAGAGACGTACAGGGGAATCAGCCCCAGCATTTT.

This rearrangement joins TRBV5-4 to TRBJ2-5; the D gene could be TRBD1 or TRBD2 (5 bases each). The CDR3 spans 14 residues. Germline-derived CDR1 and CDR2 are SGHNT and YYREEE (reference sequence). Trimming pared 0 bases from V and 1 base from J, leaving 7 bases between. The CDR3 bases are TGTGCCAGCAGCTTGGCAGGGACCCAAGAGACCCAGTACTTC. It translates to CASSLAGTQETQYF.

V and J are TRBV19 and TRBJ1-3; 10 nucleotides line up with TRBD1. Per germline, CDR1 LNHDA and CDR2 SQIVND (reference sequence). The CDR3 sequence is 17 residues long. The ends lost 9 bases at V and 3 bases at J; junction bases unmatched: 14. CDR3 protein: CASKSALGTGVGNTIYF. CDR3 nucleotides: TGTGCCAGCAAAAGTGCCCTGGGGACAGGGGTTGGAAACACCATATATTTT.

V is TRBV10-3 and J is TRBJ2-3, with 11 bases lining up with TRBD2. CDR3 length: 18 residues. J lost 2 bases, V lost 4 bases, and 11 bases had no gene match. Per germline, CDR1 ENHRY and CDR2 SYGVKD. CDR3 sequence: CAISVGLTSGVDTDTQYF. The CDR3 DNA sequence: TGTGCCATCAGTGTGGGTTTGACTAGCGGGGTGGACACAGATACGCAGTATTTT.

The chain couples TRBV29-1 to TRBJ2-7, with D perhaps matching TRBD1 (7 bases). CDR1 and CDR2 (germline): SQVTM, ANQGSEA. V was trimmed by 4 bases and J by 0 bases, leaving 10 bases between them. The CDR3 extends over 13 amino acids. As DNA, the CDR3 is TGCAGCGTTGGACAGGGAGGCTCCTACGAGCAGTACTTC. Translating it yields CSVGQGGSYEQYF.

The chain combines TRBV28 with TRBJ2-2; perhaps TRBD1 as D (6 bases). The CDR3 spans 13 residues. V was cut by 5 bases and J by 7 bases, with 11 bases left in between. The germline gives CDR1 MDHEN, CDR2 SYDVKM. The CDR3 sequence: CASSPQGIGELFF. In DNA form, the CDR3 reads TGTGCCAGCAGTCCACAGGGTATCGGGGAGCTGTTTTTT. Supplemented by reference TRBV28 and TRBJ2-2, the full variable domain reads DVKVTQSSRYLVKRTGEKVFLECVQDMDHENMFWYRQDPGLGLRLIYFSYDVKMKEKGDIPEGYSVSREKKERFSLILESASTNQTSMYLCASSPQGIGELFFGEGSRLTVL.

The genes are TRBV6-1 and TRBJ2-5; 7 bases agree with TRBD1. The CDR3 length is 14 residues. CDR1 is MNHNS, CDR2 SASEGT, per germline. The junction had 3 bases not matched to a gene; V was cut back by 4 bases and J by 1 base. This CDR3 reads CASSGQGSQETQYF. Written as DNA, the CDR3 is TGTGCCAGCAGTGGACAGGGTTCCCAAGAGACCCAGTACTTC.

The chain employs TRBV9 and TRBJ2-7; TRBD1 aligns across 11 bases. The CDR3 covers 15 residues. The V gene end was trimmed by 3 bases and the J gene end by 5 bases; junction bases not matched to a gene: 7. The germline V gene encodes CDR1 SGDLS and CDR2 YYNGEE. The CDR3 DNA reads TGTGCCAGCAGCGGACCGGGACAGGGGGTGAACGAGCAGTACTTC. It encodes CASSGPGQGVNEQYF. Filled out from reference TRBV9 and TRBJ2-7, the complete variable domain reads DSGVTQTPKHLITATGQRVTLRCSPRSGDLSVYWYQQSLDQGLQFLIQYYNGEERAKGNILERFSAQQFPDLHSELNLSSLELGDSALYFCASSGPGQGVNEQYFGPGTRLTVT.

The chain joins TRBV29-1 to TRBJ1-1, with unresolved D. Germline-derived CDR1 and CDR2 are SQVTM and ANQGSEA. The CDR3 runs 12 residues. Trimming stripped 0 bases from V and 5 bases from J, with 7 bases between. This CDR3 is CSVEDRGTEAFF. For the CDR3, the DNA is TGCAGCGTTGAAGATCGAGGGACTGAAGCTTTCTTT.

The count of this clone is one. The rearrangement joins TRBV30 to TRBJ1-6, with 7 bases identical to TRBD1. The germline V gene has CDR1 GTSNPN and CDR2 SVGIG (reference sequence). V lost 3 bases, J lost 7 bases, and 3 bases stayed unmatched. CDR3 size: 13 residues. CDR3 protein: CAWRAGGNSPLHF. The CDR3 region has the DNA TGTGCCTGGAGGGCAGGGGGGAATTCACCCCTCCACTTT.